This TCR beta chain was sequenced in a study of blood T cell repertoires in COVID-19. Germline-derived CDR1 and CDR2 are MGHRA and YSYEKL. Trimming took 3 bases from V and 2 from J; bases not matched to a gene: 10. This CDR3 comprises 19 residues. Profiling relied on immunoSEQ multiplex PCR, and the TCRdb table lists in-frame clones only, not all of them. The profile shows hundreds of thousands of clones, about 89% of them singletons. Residents of about 25 US areas, aged roughly 18 to 89 years, made up the participants. Cohort allocation depended upon clinical history that participants reported. The material sequenced was PBMCs or T cells enriched from blood (not recorded which). The clonotype comes from a woman aged 40 to 50 who had recovered from COVID-19. This chain uses TRBV4-1 with TRBJ1-4; 12 bases fit TRBD1. In DNA form, the CDR3 reads TGCGCCAGCAGCCAGTACGGGACAGGGGGCGCCGGGACTAATGAAAAACTGTTTTTT. Amino acids: CASSQYGTGGAGTNEKLFF.